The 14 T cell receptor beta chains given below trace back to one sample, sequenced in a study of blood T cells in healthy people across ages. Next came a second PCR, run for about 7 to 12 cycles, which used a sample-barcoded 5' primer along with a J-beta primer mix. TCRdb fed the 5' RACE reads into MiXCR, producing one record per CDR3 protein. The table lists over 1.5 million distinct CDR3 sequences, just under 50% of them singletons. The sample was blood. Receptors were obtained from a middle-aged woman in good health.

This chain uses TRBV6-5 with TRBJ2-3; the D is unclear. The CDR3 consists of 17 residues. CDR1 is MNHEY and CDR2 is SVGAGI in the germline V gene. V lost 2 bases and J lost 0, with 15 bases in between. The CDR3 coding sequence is TGTGCCAGCAGTTACAGCCTCGCCGGAAGGAGCACAGATACGCAGTATTTT. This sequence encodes CASSYSLAGRSTDTQYF.

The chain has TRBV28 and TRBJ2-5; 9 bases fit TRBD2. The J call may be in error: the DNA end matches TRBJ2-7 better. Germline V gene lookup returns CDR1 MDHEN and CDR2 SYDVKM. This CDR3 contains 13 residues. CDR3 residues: CAGQQRGADEQYF. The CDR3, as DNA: TGTGCCGGGCAACAGCGGGGGGCTGACGAGCAGTACTTC.

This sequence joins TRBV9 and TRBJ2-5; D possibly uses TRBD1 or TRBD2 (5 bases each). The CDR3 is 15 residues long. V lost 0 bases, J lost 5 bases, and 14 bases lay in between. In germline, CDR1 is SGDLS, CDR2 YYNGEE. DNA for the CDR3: TGTGCCAGCAGCGTAGGATCAGGGACCGGGGAGACCCAGTACTTC. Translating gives CASSVGSGTGETQYF.

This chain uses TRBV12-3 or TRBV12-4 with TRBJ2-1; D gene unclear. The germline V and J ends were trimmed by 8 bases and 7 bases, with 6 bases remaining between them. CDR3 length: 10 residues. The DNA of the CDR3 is TGTGCCAGCGCAATGAATGAGCAGTTCTTC. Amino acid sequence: CASAMNEQFF.

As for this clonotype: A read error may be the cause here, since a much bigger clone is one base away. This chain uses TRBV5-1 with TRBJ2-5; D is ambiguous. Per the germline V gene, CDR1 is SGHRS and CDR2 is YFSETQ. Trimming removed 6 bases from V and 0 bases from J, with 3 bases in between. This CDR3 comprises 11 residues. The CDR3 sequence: CASTYQETQYF. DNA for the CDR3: TGCGCCAGCACCTACCAAGAGACCCAGTACTTC.

CDR3 amino acids: CASSWARGFDSGANVLTF. The CDR3 coding sequence is TGTGCCAGCAGCTGGGCCAGGGGGTTCGATTCTGGGGCCAACGTCCTGACTTTC. This sequence joins TRBV5-6 and TRBJ2-6; 7 nucleotides align to TRBD1. J gave up 1 base and V 3 bases, and 10 bases lay outside the gene matches. The CDR3 loop spans 18 amino acids. Looked up from germline, CDR1 is SGHDT and CDR2 is YYEEEE.

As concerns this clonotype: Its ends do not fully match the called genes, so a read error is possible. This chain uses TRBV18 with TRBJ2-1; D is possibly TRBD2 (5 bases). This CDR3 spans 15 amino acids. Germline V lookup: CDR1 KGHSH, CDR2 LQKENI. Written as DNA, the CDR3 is TGTGCCAGCTCACCAGTCTTTCCGGGGTATAATGGGCAGTTCTTC. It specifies CASSPVFPGYNGQFF.

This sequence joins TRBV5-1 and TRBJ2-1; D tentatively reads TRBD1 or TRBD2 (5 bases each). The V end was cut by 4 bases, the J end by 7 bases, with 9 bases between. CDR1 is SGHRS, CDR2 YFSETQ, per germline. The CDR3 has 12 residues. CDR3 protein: CASSGGVNEQFF. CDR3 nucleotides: TGCGCCAGCAGCGGGGGTGTAAATGAGCAGTTCTTC.

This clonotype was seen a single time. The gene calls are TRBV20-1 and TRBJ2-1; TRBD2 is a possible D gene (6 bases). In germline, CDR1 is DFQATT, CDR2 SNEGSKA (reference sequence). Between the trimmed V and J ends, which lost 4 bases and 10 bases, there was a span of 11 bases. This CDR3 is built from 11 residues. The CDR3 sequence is CSATRTSEQFF. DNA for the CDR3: TGCAGTGCTACCCGAACTAGCGAGCAGTTCTTC.

The CDR3 here is CSASSGRERLYEQYF. Written as DNA, the CDR3 is TGCAGTGCTAGTTCGGGCAGGGAGAGGCTCTACGAGCAGTACTTC. The chain joins TRBV20-1 to TRBJ2-4; D tentatively fits TRBD1 or TRBD2 (5 bases each). The J call may be wrong; the DNA end is better matched by TRBJ2-7. Germline values: CDR1 DFQATT, CDR2 SNEGSKA (reference sequence). The CDR3 is made up of 15 amino acids.

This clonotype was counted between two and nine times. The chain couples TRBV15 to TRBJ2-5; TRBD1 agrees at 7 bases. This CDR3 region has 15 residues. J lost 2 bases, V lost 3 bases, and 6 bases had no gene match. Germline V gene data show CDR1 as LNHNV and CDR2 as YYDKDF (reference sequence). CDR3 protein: CATSSLRDRQETQYF. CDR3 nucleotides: TGTGCCACCAGCAGTCTCCGGGACAGACAAGAGACCCAGTACTTC.

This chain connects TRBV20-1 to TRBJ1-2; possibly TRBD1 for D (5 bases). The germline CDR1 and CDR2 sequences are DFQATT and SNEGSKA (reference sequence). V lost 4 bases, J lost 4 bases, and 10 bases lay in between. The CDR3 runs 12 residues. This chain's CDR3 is CSATDTTYGYTF. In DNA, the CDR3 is TGCAGTGCTACGGACACAACCTATGGCTACACCTTC.

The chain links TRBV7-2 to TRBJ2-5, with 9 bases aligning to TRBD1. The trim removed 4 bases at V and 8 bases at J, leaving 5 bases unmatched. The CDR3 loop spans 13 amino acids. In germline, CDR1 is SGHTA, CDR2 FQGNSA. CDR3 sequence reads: CASSSGTGLTQYF. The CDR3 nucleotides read TGTGCCAGCAGCTCGGGGACAGGGCTCACCCAGTACTTC.

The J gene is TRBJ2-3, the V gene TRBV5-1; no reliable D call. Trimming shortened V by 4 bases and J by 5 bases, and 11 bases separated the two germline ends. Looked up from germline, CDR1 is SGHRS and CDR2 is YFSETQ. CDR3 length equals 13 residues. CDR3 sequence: CASSLSVGDTQYF. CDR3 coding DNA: TGCGCCAGCAGCCTCTCAGTTGGAGATACGCAGTATTTT. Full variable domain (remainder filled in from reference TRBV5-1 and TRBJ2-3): KAGVTQTPRYLIKTRGQQVTLSCSPISGHRSVSWYQQTPGQGLQFLFEYFSETQRNKGNFPGRFSGRQFSNSRSEMNVSTLELGDSALYLCASSLSVGDTQYFGPGTRLTVL.